This T cell receptor (beta chain) was found in a study of blood T cell repertoires in COVID-19. Study information: COVID-19 samples collected from the United States, Italy and Spain covered acute and convalescent phases. T cells, B-cell-depleted T cells, or PBMCs provided the cDNA or gDNA that served as material.

V was pared by 5 bases and J by 2 bases, with 2 bases of the junction left unmatched. This CDR3 is built from 14 residues. Germline V lookup: CDR1 SGHTA, CDR2 FQGNSA. Under the authors' procedure: Nucleated cell counts were estimated from reference gene primer amplification. The data were produced by immunoSEQ multiplex PCR, yet TCRdb's version contains in-frame clones alone and is incomplete. V and J calls and clone size are those listed in that table; D and trimming were worked out from the DNA. There are around 170,000 clones in the sample; under 80% occur only once, and less than 3% lies in the top ten.

The sample taken for sequencing was peripheral blood. This sequence originates from an elderly woman with acute or convalescent COVID-19. V gene TRBV7-2 combines with J gene TRBJ2-2, with 7 bases aligning to TRBD2. The CDR3 loop reads CASSRDYNTGELFF. The CDR3 DNA reads as TGTGCCAGCAGCCGGGACTACAACACCGGGGAGCTGTTTTTT.